This T cell receptor beta chain comes out of a study of blood T cell repertoires in COVID-19. Study-level background: The samples span acute and convalescent COVID-19 from the United States, Italy and Spain. Sample material is recorded as cDNA or gDNA derived from T cells, B-cell-depleted T cells, or PBMCs.

Study processing details: The authors estimated nucleated cell counts from reference gene primer amplification. Generated by immunoSEQ multiplex PCR, the TCRdb table keeps only in-frame clones and is missing some. V, J and clone size were drawn from that table, and D and trimming were deduced from the DNA. The data show roughly 250,000 clones, 83% seen once. Sequencing input: peripheral blood. This receptor was taken from a man aged 35-49 years with active or convalescent COVID-19.

CDR3 sequence reads: CASSSSRTSGTHEQFF. The CDR3 DNA follows: TGTGCCAGCAGCTCGTCACGGACTAGCGGGACGCATGAGCAGTTCTTC. The rearrangement joins TRBV7-9 to TRBJ2-1, with 12 bases identical to TRBD2. In germline, CDR1 is SEHNR, CDR2 FQNEAQ (reference sequence). The CDR3 length is 16 residues. The V and J ends lost 4 bases and 8 bases, in that order; junction bases with no gene match: 9.